Listed here is a single TCR beta chain. Its antigen is not known. Trimming took off 3 bases at V and 8 bases at J, with 14 bases between the two ends. The germline V gene has CDR1 LGHNA and CDR2 YSLEER. The CDR3 runs to 14 residues. The data originate from a study of long-term antiretroviral therapy in people with HIV. Study results and limitations: Clones with expansion before ART led the repertoire at all time points.

immunoSEQ v3.0 was run at survey level. Method: immunoSEQ multiplex PCR; TCRdb's copy keeps in-frame clones and lacks some. The table lists approximately 24,000 clones, 79% of them singletons. This clonotype was obtained from a man under 40 with HIV. The rearrangement links TRBV4-3 to TRBJ2-1, with unresolved D. The source material was unsorted PBMCs, sampled 2.1 years after starting antiretroviral therapy. In DNA form, the CDR3 reads TGCGCCAGCAGCCAGGTGGGGATAAAGGATGAGCAGTTCTTC. Translation gives CASSQVGIKDEQFF.